The 23 T cell receptor beta chains listed next were all sequenced from one sample in a study of cytotoxic CD8 clonotypes in ibrutinib-treated CLL. Generated by immunoSEQ multiplex PCR, the TCRdb table keeps only in-frame clones and is missing some. The sample shows around 140,000 clones, about 75% of them seen only once. Here the sequenced sample was PBMCs, taken after 24 months of ibrutinib treatment. All receptors derive from a human donor with chronic lymphocytic leukemia.

The V call is TRBV28, the J call TRBJ1-1, with TRBD1 as a possible D gene (5 bases). The germline gives CDR1 MDHEN, CDR2 SYDVKM. Trimming removed 0 bases from V and 1 base from J, with 18 bases in between. The CDR3 is made up of 18 amino acids. DNA of the CDR3: TGTGCCAGCAGTTTATGGTGGAGCGGGGGGTTTCGGAACACTGAAGCTTTCTTT. Its protein is CASSLWWSGGFRNTEAFF.

This clone was picked up one time. The chain joins TRBV27 to TRBJ2-7, with D hard to call. The CDR3 consists of 11 residues. Per germline, CDR1 MNHEY and CDR2 SMNVEV (reference sequence). V was trimmed by 4 bases and J by 3 bases, leaving 4 bases between them. The CDR3 region is CASSSGYEQYF. CDR3 DNA sequence: TGTGCCAGCAGTTCAGGCTACGAGCAGTACTTC.

V usage is TRBV11-3 and J usage is TRBJ2-1; 13 nucleotides align to TRBD2. From germline, CDR1 is SGHNT and CDR2 YENEEA. The ends lost 5 bases at V and 7 bases at J; junction bases unmatched: 5. The length of the CDR3 is 15 residues. The CDR3 is CASSLTSGRWNEQFF. The CDR3 DNA is TGTGCCAGCAGCCTGACTAGCGGGAGGTGGAATGAGCAGTTCTTC. The full variable domain, in which reference TRBV11-3 and TRBJ2-1 provide the parts outside the CDR3, is EAGVVQSPRYKIIEKKQPVAFWCNPISGHNTLYWYLQNLGQGPELLIRYENEEAVDDSQLPKDRFSAERLKGVDSTLKIQPAELGDSAVYLCASSLTSGRWNEQFFGPGTRLTVL.

The V gene is TRBV4-2, the J gene TRBJ2-5; D possibly corresponds to TRBD2 (6 bases). The length of the CDR3 is 15 residues. Germline CDR1 and CDR2: LGHNA and YNFKEQ. Trimming left V 2 bases short and J 5 bases short, with 15 bases between. CDR3 loop: CASSQPGDWWETQYF. The CDR3 DNA sequence: TGTGCCAGCAGCCAACCTGGGGACTGGTGGGAGACCCAGTACTTC.

The chain carries TRBV27 and TRBJ2-5; D gene uncertain. Germline V gene data show CDR1 as MNHEY and CDR2 as SMNVEV (reference sequence). The CDR3 consists of 10 residues. Trimming left V 8 bases short and J 3 bases short, with 4 bases between. As DNA, the CDR3 is TGTGCCAGCGGAAAAGAGACCCAGTACTTC. This sequence encodes CASGKETQYF.

The genes are TRBV5-1 and TRBJ1-5; D not certain. The CDR3 has 13 residues. Between the trimmed V and J ends, which lost 0 bases and 3 bases, there was a span of 4 bases. In germline, CDR1 is SGHRS, CDR2 YFSETQ. This CDR3 reads CASSLAPNQPQHF. CDR3 DNA: TGCGCCAGCAGCTTGGCACCCAATCAGCCCCAGCATTTT.

The chain recombines TRBV10-3 with TRBJ1-1; tentatively, D is TRBD1 (6 bases). CDR3 length equals 16 residues. Per the germline V gene, CDR1 is ENHRY and CDR2 is SYGVKD. The V and J ends lost 1 base and 4 bases respectively, with 16 bases between them. The CDR3 region is CAISEYGGGASTEAFF. The CDR3, as DNA: TGTGCCATCAGTGAGTACGGGGGGGGCGCGAGCACTGAAGCTTTCTTT.

This rearrangement joins TRBV23-1 to TRBJ1-6, with D perhaps TRBD1 (5 bases). TRBV23-1 is given ORF status, its function remaining uncertain. The CDR3 consists of 14 residues. Trimming took off 6 bases at V and 6 bases at J, with 12 bases between the two ends. The CDR3 loop reads CASRRARANSPLHF. The CDR3 nucleotides are TGCGCCAGCAGACGCGCCAGGGCTAATTCACCCCTCCACTTT.

The chain recombines TRBV30 with TRBJ2-5; TRBD2 matches 9 bases. CDR1 is GTSNPN and CDR2 is SVGIG in the germline V gene (reference sequence). The CDR3 consists of 12 residues. V trimming: 4 bases; J trimming: 5 bases; junction bases outside the gene matches: 2. CDR3 sequence (DNA): TGTGCCTGGACTAGCGGGGCTGAGACCCAGTACTTC. Protein sequence: CAWTSGAETQYF.

Comments on this clone: The DNA is omitted, as the CDR3 cannot be located on it reliably, and the CDR3 follows TCRdb's listing. The chain uses TRBV7-3 and TRBJ2-3. The CDR3 contains 14 residues when both ends are counted. Per the germline V gene, CDR1 is SGHTA and CDR2 is FQGTGA. CDR3 sequence: CASSLTWGEGAWYF.

This clone was seen once. The gene calls are TRBV28 and TRBJ2-3; D gene unclear. CDR3 length: 14 amino acids. Between the trimmed V and J ends, which lost 6 bases and 1 base, there was a span of 11 bases. In germline, CDR1 is MDHEN, CDR2 SYDVKM. DNA of the CDR3: TGTGCCAGCAGCCCCACGTGGGGCACAGATACGCAGTATTTT. Translated: CASSPTWGTDTQYF. Complete variable domain (other parts from reference TRBV28 and TRBJ2-3): DVKVTQSSRYLVKRTGEKVFLECVQDMDHENMFWYRQDPGLGLRLIYFSYDVKMKEKGDIPEGYSVSREKKERFSLILESASTNQTSMYLCASSPTWGTDTQYFGPGTRLTVL.

The rearrangement uses TRBV10-1 and TRBJ2-2; TRBD1 might be the D (6 bases). V shed 0 bases and J shed 6 bases, with 14 bases lying between them. The CDR3 runs to 16 residues. The germline V gene has CDR1 WNHNN and CDR2 SYGVQD (reference sequence). CDR3 sequence (DNA): TGCGCCAGCAGTGAGTCCTTTGGGGGCCCCCCCGGGGAGCTGTTTTTT. This translates into CASSESFGGPPGELFF.

This clone appeared a few times. CDR3 in DNA: TGTGCCAGCAGGGTGATGGGGGGCAGGAGCTACACCTTC. Amino acid sequence: CASRVMGGRSYTF. V and J are TRBV7-8 and TRBJ1-2; maybe TRBD1 (6 bases). From germline, CDR1 is SGHVS and CDR2 FQNEAQ. There are 13 residues in the CDR3. The V end lost 6 bases, the J end lost 9 bases, and 17 bases lay between the germline ends.

This chain joins TRBV11-1 and TRBJ2-2, with D possibly called TRBD1 or TRBD2 (5 bases each). Trimming took 5 bases from V and 5 from J, leaving 12 bases between them. This CDR3 comprises 14 residues. The V gene's germline CDR1 is SGHAT and CDR2 FQDESV (reference sequence). For the CDR3, the DNA is TGTGCCAGCAGCCGAGGGGAGCGGACCGGGGAGCTGTTTTTT. It is translated as CASSRGERTGELFF.

V usage is TRBV5-1 and J usage is TRBJ1-3; the match to TRBD1 covers 9 bases. V shed 3 bases, J shed 8 bases, and the junction held 6 bases outside the gene matches. Germline V gives CDR1 SGHRS, CDR2 YFSETQ. CDR3 length equals 14 residues. CDR3 in amino acids: CASSSTGGADTIYF. The DNA for the CDR3 is TGCGCCAGCAGCTCCACAGGGGGCGCGGACACCATATATTTT.

V is TRBV10-3 and J is TRBJ2-2; D unresolved. The CDR3 is 11 amino acids. Deletions cut 4 bases from V and 6 bases from J, with 3 bases between. CDR1 and CDR2 from the germline V gene are ENHRY and SYGVKD. The DNA for the CDR3 is TGTGCCATCAGTGGGGCCGGGGAGCTGTTTTTT. It encodes CAISGAGELFF.

The J gene is TRBJ1-4, the V gene TRBV19; D uncertain. The V gene's germline CDR1 is LNHDA and CDR2 SQIVND (reference sequence). V lost 3 bases to trimming and J lost 7 bases, with 12 bases between them. The length of the CDR3 is 14 residues. The CDR3, as DNA: TGTGCCAGTAGTATTGCAGCGGGGAGTGAAAAACTGTTTTTT. Translated: CASSIAAGSEKLFF.

This chain uses TRBV4-2 with TRBJ2-7; no reliable D call. This CDR3 is built from 15 residues. The germline CDR1 and CDR2 sequences are LGHNA and YNFKEQ. V was cut by 0 bases and J by 3 bases, with 12 bases left in between. The CDR3 DNA reads TGTGCCAGCAGCCAAGAGACGGCGGTGAGCTACGAGCAGTACTTC. Protein: CASSQETAVSYEQYF.

The chain links TRBV7-2 to TRBJ2-7; D remains ambiguous. The CDR3 totals 11 residues. With 5 bases removed from V and 3 bases from J, the gap between germline ends came to 5 bases. Germline V lookup: CDR1 SGHTA, CDR2 FQGNSA. CDR3 protein: CASSQHYEQYF. Written as DNA, the CDR3 is TGTGCCAGCAGCCAACACTACGAGCAGTACTTC.

This clone was seen a few times. V usage is TRBV7-3 and J usage is TRBJ2-2; 10 nucleotides match TRBD2. V lost 5 bases, J lost 7 bases, and 10 bases stayed unmatched. Looked up from germline, CDR1 is SGHTA and CDR2 is FQGTGA. The length of the CDR3 is 16 residues. CDR3 nucleotide sequence: TGTGCCAGCAGCCCCGGGCTAGCGGGAGCGGGCGGGGAGCTGTTTTTT. This codes for CASSPGLAGAGGELFF. The entire variable domain, with the rest obtained from reference TRBV7-3 and TRBJ2-2, is as follows: GAGVSQTPSNKVTEKGKYVELRCDPISGHTALYWYRQSLGQGPEFLIYFQGTGAADDSGLPNDRFFAVRPEGSVSTLKIQRTERGDSAVYLCASSPGLAGAGGELFFGEGSRLTVL.

The V call is TRBV6-5, the J call TRBJ2-7; 8 bases match TRBD1. The CDR3 has 14 amino acids. Germline CDR1 reads MNHEY; CDR2 reads SVGAGI. V dropped 10 bases and J dropped 2; count of bases not matched to a gene: 10. The CDR3 DNA reads as TGTGCCACCGGGAGACAGGGGCTTACCTACGAGCAGTACTTC. This translates into CATGRQGLTYEQYF.

V gene TRBV4-2 combines with J gene TRBJ1-1; tentatively, D is TRBD1 (6 bases). Germline CDR1 LGHNA, CDR2 YNFKEQ. The CDR3 runs 13 residues. Trimming pared 0 bases from V and 7 bases from J, leaving 9 bases between. The CDR3 DNA reads as TGTGCCAGCAGCCAAGATTGGGGGCTTGAAGCTTTCTTT. Translated, it gives CASSQDWGLEAFF.

The chain carries TRBV7-9 and TRBJ2-7; TRBD2 is a possible D gene (6 bases). V shed 5 bases and J shed 0 bases, with 14 bases lying between them. The CDR3 contains 15 residues. The V gene's germline CDR1 is SEHNR and CDR2 FQNEAQ (reference sequence). CDR3 amino acids: CASSPEGGYSYEQYF. The CDR3 DNA sequence: TGTGCCAGCAGCCCGGAGGGAGGATACTCCTACGAGCAGTACTTC. Based on the CDR3 plus reference TRBV7-9 and TRBJ2-7, the full variable domain is DTGVSQNPRHKITKRGQNVTFRCDPISEHNRLYWYRQTLGQGPEFLTYFQNEAQLEKSRLLSDRFSAERPKGSFSTLEIQRTEQGDSAMYLCASSPEGGYSYEQYFGPGTRLTVT.